A selection of T cell receptor beta chains follows, all from one sample in a study of shared clonotypes between healthy human individuals. TCRdb's table, derived via immunoSEQ multiplex PCR, lists solely in-frame clones and lacks some. Here the sample spans roughly 300,000 clones, over 75% being singletons. The source material was memory CD8+ T cells sorted from blood. These receptors were obtained from a man aged 18 to 30 in good health. Both conserved end residues are part of each CDR3. A D gene is named only where the DNA matches it firmly. Not all rows give a size; the values are once, few, many and, for expanded clones, a class.

cdr3_length: 16; d_call: TRBD1; v_call: TRBV7-9; clone_size: -; j_call: TRBJ1-5; cdr3_aa: CASSSNRDRANQPQHF
cdr3_length: 15; d_call: TRBD1; v_call: TRBV4-1; clone_size: -; j_call: TRBJ2-7; cdr3_aa: CASSQDGTGGMGQYF
cdr3_length: 15; d_call: -; v_call: TRBV9; clone_size: -; j_call: TRBJ2-3; cdr3_aa: CASSVEDSAADTQYF
cdr3_length: 15; d_call: -; v_call: TRBV7-9; clone_size: medium-sized; j_call: TRBJ1-1; cdr3_aa: CASSLVFERDTEAFF
cdr3_length: 14; d_call: TRBD1; v_call: TRBV9; clone_size: -; j_call: TRBJ2-2; cdr3_aa: CASSLTGFPGELFF
cdr3_length: 15; d_call: TRBD1; v_call: TRBV23-1; clone_size: once; j_call: TRBJ2-1; cdr3_aa: CASGTQGASYNEQFF
cdr3_length: 15; d_call: -; v_call: TRBV27; clone_size: -; j_call: TRBJ1-6; cdr3_aa: CASRPFGTENSPLHF
cdr3_length: 18; d_call: TRBD2; v_call: TRBV2; clone_size: few; j_call: TRBJ2-2; cdr3_aa: CASARTIAGGPTTGELFF
cdr3_length: 13; d_call: -; v_call: TRBV7-3; clone_size: once; j_call: TRBJ1-1; cdr3_aa: CASSSRRYTEAFF
cdr3_length: 13; d_call: -; v_call: TRBV25-1; clone_size: -; j_call: TRBJ1-1; cdr3_aa: CASSVAVNTEAFF
cdr3_length: 18; d_call: TRBD2; v_call: TRBV7-7; clone_size: -; j_call: TRBJ2-1; cdr3_aa: CASSPSVAGDSSYNEQFF
cdr3_length: 16; d_call: -; v_call: TRBV28; clone_size: -; j_call: TRBJ2-7; cdr3_aa: CASSLPGEGASYEQYF
cdr3_length: 11; d_call: -; v_call: TRBV28; clone_size: -; j_call: TRBJ2-7; cdr3_aa: CASTRGHEQYF
cdr3_length: 14; d_call: TRBD2; v_call: TRBV5-1; clone_size: few; j_call: TRBJ2-7; cdr3_aa: CASSWTAGGYEQYF
cdr3_length: 16; d_call: TRBD1; v_call: TRBV5-6; clone_size: many; j_call: TRBJ1-6; cdr3_aa: CASSYRGTSYNSPLHF
cdr3_length: 17; d_call: -; v_call: TRBV30; clone_size: -; j_call: TRBJ2-3; cdr3_aa: CAWSVIGWGVSTDTQYF
cdr3_length: 13; d_call: -; v_call: TRBV6-1; clone_size: -; j_call: TRBJ1-2; cdr3_aa: CASSLQGLYGYTF
cdr3_length: 14; d_call: TRBD2; v_call: TRBV19; clone_size: -; j_call: TRBJ2-1; cdr3_aa: CASSAGGPNNEQFF
cdr3_length: 17; d_call: TRBD1; v_call: TRBV27; clone_size: -; j_call: TRBJ2-7; cdr3_aa: CASSRAGRTGGSYEQYF
cdr3_length: 13; d_call: TRBD1; v_call: TRBV7-8; clone_size: -; j_call: TRBJ1-1; cdr3_aa: CASSDGQGNEAFF
cdr3_length: 13; d_call: -; v_call: TRBV6-6; clone_size: -; j_call: TRBJ2-7; cdr3_aa: CASSYSSSYEQYF
cdr3_length: 16; d_call: TRBD2; v_call: TRBV2; clone_size: once; j_call: TRBJ2-1; cdr3_aa: CASSGSGLAYDNEQFF
cdr3_length: 13; d_call: -; v_call: TRBV5-1; clone_size: -; j_call: TRBJ1-2; cdr3_aa: CASSLTENYGYTF
cdr3_length: 11; d_call: -; v_call: TRBV7-6; clone_size: -; j_call: TRBJ2-5; cdr3_aa: CASSIQETQYF
cdr3_length: 14; d_call: TRBD1; v_call: TRBV4-1; clone_size: -; j_call: TRBJ1-4; cdr3_aa: CASSPRDSNEKLFF
cdr3_length: 14; d_call: TRBD2; v_call: TRBV5-4; clone_size: many; j_call: TRBJ2-5; cdr3_aa: CASRTSGGQETQYF
cdr3_length: 15; d_call: TRBD1; v_call: TRBV9; clone_size: once; j_call: TRBJ2-7; cdr3_aa: CASSVGQGRSYEQYF
cdr3_length: 14; d_call: -; v_call: TRBV10-3; clone_size: -; j_call: TRBJ2-5; cdr3_aa: CAISSQEIQETQYF
cdr3_length: 20; d_call: TRBD2; v_call: TRBV4-3; clone_size: -; j_call: TRBJ2-1; cdr3_aa: CASSHDWILAGTSSYNEQFF
cdr3_length: 15; d_call: -; v_call: TRBV10-1; clone_size: -; j_call: TRBJ2-7; cdr3_aa: CASSDGVGASYEQYF
cdr3_length: 14; d_call: -; v_call: TRBV7-6; clone_size: -; j_call: TRBJ2-3; cdr3_aa: CASSSGEYTDTQYF
cdr3_length: 12; d_call: -; v_call: TRBV10-3; clone_size: once; j_call: TRBJ2-7; cdr3_aa: CATGNPPYEQYF
cdr3_length: 15; d_call: TRBD2; v_call: TRBV2; clone_size: -; j_call: TRBJ2-7; cdr3_aa: CASSDTSGPSYEQYF
cdr3_length: 16; d_call: -; v_call: TRBV7-6; clone_size: -; j_call: TRBJ2-3; cdr3_aa: CASSLGGGFTADTQYF
cdr3_length: 14; d_call: -; v_call: TRBV5-1; clone_size: -; j_call: TRBJ2-7; cdr3_aa: CASSLRTVFYEQYF
cdr3_length: 17; d_call: TRBD1; v_call: TRBV18; clone_size: -; j_call: TRBJ1-3; cdr3_aa: CASSPLVEGALGNTIYF
cdr3_length: 16; d_call: TRBD1; v_call: TRBV9; clone_size: -; j_call: TRBJ1-1; cdr3_aa: CASSVGTAFLNTEAFF
cdr3_length: 16; d_call: TRBD1; v_call: TRBV30; clone_size: -; j_call: TRBJ2-7; cdr3_aa: CAWRVTGTGSSYEQYF
cdr3_length: 8; d_call: -; v_call: TRBV15; clone_size: -; j_call: TRBJ1-4; cdr3_aa: CAVGKLFF
cdr3_length: 15; d_call: -; v_call: TRBV29-1; clone_size: once; j_call: TRBJ2-1; cdr3_aa: CSVESLSSSYNEQFF
cdr3_length: 15; d_call: TRBD1; v_call: TRBV4-1; clone_size: many; j_call: TRBJ1-1; cdr3_aa: CASSPRQGLNTEAFF